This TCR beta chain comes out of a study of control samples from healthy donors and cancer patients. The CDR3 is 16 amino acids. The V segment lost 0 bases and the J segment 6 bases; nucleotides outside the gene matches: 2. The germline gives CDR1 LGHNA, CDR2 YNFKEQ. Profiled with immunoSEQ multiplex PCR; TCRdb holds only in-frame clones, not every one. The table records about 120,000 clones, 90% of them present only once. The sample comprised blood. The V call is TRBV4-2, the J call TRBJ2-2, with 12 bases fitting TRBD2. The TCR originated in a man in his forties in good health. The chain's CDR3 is CASSQDSSGRAGELFF. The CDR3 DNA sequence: TGTGCCAGCAGCCAAGATTCTAGCGGGAGGGCCGGGGAGCTGTTTTTT.